This TCR beta chain originates from a study of regulatory T cells in long-lasting Graves disease. Study-wide context: Treatment with antithyroid drugs for over 5 years, together with positive TSH receptor antibodies, meant persistent Graves' disease. Study findings and constraints: New patients shared approximately 1,000 public clonotypes, and persistent patients shared more, with a few thousand. Peripheral blood alone, not thyroid tissue, underwent study.

Time point reported: persistent/refractory GD, antithyroid drugs over 5 years with positive TRAb. TCR sequences were obtained from RNA taken from PBMCs. A few counts support this clonotype. What it binds is unknown. Germline V gene lookup returns CDR1 MDHEN and CDR2 SYDVKM. CDR3 length: 15 amino acids. V shed 3 bases and J shed 5 bases, with 11 bases lying between them. According to the study, TCR beta libraries were built with iRepertoire HTBI primers and CDR3-region Arm-PCR. TCRdb fed the multiplex PCR reads into MiXCR, producing one record per CDR3 protein. The data show some 420,000 distinct CDR3 sequences, less than 25% seen once.

Sequenced here: peripheral blood mononuclear cells (PBMCs), sampled when the disease was refractory, from a patient treated with antithyroid drugs. This receptor was identified in a female donor with Graves disease. The chain joins TRBV28 to TRBJ1-6; TRBD1 is a possible D gene (5 bases). The CDR3 bases are TGTGCCAGCAGTTTCACCCCGACAGATAATTCACCCCTCCACTTT. Amino acid sequence: CASSFTPTDNSPLHF.